Here is one T cell receptor (beta chain) with its context. Its antigen remains undetermined. No base quality information exists; no much larger clone differs at one position. TCRbeta CDR3 regions were amplified from genomic DNA by means of the immunoSEQ Assay, a bias-controlled multiplex PCR. As for the authors' bioinformatics: The number of nucleated cells in each sample was estimated from the amplification of reference gene primers within the assay. To quantify the absolute abundance of each unique TCRbeta CDR3 rearrangement, sequence reads were collapsed and filtered. For each sample, productive Simpson clonality was calculated as the square root of Simpson's diversity index over productive rearrangements. The table comes from immuneACCESS by way of TCRdb, which keeps in-frame sequences with V and J called. Part of the clones is missing from these tables; in studies checked, under half for an unresolved V gene and the rest for unknown reasons. The V and J calls and the clone size are those of that table, but D and trimming were determined from the DNA. This sample holds more than 300,000 clones; around 90% were observed only once. The ten largest make up more than 0.85% of the sample.

The sample comes from a study of blood T cell repertoires in COVID-19 (dated by TCRdb to the early 2020s). At the level of the whole study: The collaborator samples originated in the United States, Italy and Spain and spanned the acute and convalescent phases of COVID-19. The prospective study material was composed of cDNA or gDNA derived from T cells, B-cell-depleted T cells, or PBMCs. Deeply sampled blood TCRbeta repertoires from subjects exposed to, actively infected with, or recovered from COVID-19 were included in the dataset. The repertoires were made available in a free public database intended to serve as a resource for research on the immune response to SARS-CoV-2. The samples were drawn from two sources: the first 160 participants of the ongoing ImmuneRACE study, and 950 to 1,500 subjects contributed by 6 global collaborators. The sample metadata nearly always contained a de-identified subject ID, COVID-19 status, age in years and sex. Where available, HLA class I and class II types were taken from metadata supplied by the sample provider and were not determined by assay-based typing. Overall results and qualifications from the work: Clinical and demographic metadata were provided uncurated, with the amount varying by source and participant.

According to the germline V gene, CDR1 reads SGHRS and CDR2 reads YFSETQ. V is trimmed back by 0 bases and J by 9 bases, and the junction contains 12 bases that no gene match accounts for. From the cysteine through the phenylalanine, the CDR3 covers 17 amino acids. Only the CDR3 portion is preserved as DNA: 51 bases, with reading frame beginning at the first base. In Seattle, one collaborating source enrolled patients while the infection was active and tracked those patients longitudinally over the course of disease. Each collaborating institution followed its own protocols to collect whole blood in K2EDTA tubes. For TCRbeta analysis, collaborator samples were shipped as frozen whole blood, as isolated PBMCs, or as DNA extracted from either sample type.

The receptor comes from a woman aged 40 to 55 with COVID-19, enrolled during active disease. Rearrangement joined TRBV5-1 to TRBJ2-1; 10 bases in between match TRBD2. The sample comprised peripheral blood. The base sequence is TGCGCCAGCAGCTTGGCAGCGGGAGGGCTAACGGACCGTGAGCAGTTCTTC. It is translated as CASSLAAGGLTDREQFF.